The 14 T cell receptor beta chains below were found in one sample sequenced in a study of blood T cell repertoires in COVID-19. Here immunoSEQ multiplex PCR was the method, and the copy in TCRdb shows in-frame clones only, minus some. The data contain about 180,000 clones, approximately 85% of them singletons. The sample comprised peripheral blood. Every receptor here comes from an elderly woman with acute or convalescent COVID-19.

J is TRBJ2-3 and V is TRBV12-3 or TRBV12-4, with D hard to call. V was clipped by 3 bases and J by 0 bases, with 4 bases between them. The CDR3 has 13 amino acids. CDR3 loop: CASSFYSTDTQYF. DNA of the CDR3: TGTGCCAGCAGTTTTTATAGCACAGATACGCAGTATTTT.

This chain connects TRBV6-5 to TRBJ1-5, with 7 bases matching TRBD1. This CDR3 is built from 15 residues. V gave up 7 bases and J gave up 0 bases; unmatched junction bases: 6. Germline V CDR1 and CDR2: MNHEY, SVGAGI. The CDR3 coding sequence is TGTGCCAGCACCCCCGGGACAGATAGCAATCAGCCCCAGCATTTT. It is translated as CASTPGTDSNQPQHF.

V gene TRBV6-5 combines with J gene TRBJ1-2; 10 bases agree with TRBD1. The J segment lost 8 bases and the V segment lost 10 bases, leaving 10 bases of the junction unmatched. The CDR3 length is 13 residues. The germline V gene encodes CDR1 MNHEY and CDR2 SVGAGI. The CDR3 DNA reads as TGTGCCACCCAACGGGGGACAGGGGACGGCTACACCTTC. Amino acid sequence: CATQRGTGDGYTF.

This chain joins TRBV19 and TRBJ2-7; TRBD2 might be the D (6 bases). The germline V gene has CDR1 LNHDA and CDR2 SQIVND (reference sequence). V lost 10 bases to trimming and J lost 4 bases, with 20 bases between them. The CDR3 has 14 amino acids. CDR3 protein: CATRPETSVYEQYF. DNA of the CDR3: TGTGCCACCCGGCCTGAGACTAGTGTATACGAGCAGTACTTC. The variable domain in full, completed from reference TRBV19 and TRBJ2-7, reads DGGITQSPKYLFRKEGQNVTLSCEQNLNHDAMYWYRQDPGQGLRLIYYSQIVNDFQKGDIAEGYSVSREKKESFPLTVTSAQKNPTAFYLCATRPETSVYEQYFGPGTRLTVT.

This rearrangement joins TRBV4-3 to TRBJ1-2, with 10 bases matching TRBD1. This CDR3 is built from 16 residues. With 1 base clipped from V and 7 bases from J, the junction kept 9 bases outside the gene matches. Germline V lookup: CDR1 LGHNA, CDR2 YSLEER. DNA of the CDR3: TGCGCCAGCAGCCAAGTTGGTGACAGGGGGCGAGGTGGCTACACCTTC. Its translation: CASSQVGDRGRGGYTF.

V gene TRBV7-2 combines with J gene TRBJ1-5; the D is unclear. This CDR3 has 12 residues. Germline V CDR1 and CDR2: SGHTA, FQGNSA. Between the trimmed V and J ends, which lost 6 bases and 4 bases, there was a span of 7 bases. The CDR3 DNA reads TGTGCCAGCAGTAACACGAATCAGCCCCAGCATTTT. Residues: CASSNTNQPQHF.

The V and J genes are TRBV27 and TRBJ2-1, with 7 nucleotides matching TRBD2. The V and J ends lost 3 bases and 0 bases, in that order; junction bases with no gene match: 2. This CDR3 is 15 amino acids long. Germline V gene data show CDR1 as MNHEY and CDR2 as SMNVEV (reference sequence). The CDR3 spells CASSFRGSSYNEQFF. The CDR3 nucleotides read TGTGCCAGCAGTTTTCGCGGGAGCTCCTACAATGAGCAGTTCTTC.

V usage is TRBV9 and J usage is TRBJ2-2, with 11 bases aligning to TRBD2. Trimming removed 3 bases from V and 6 bases from J; junction bases left unmatched: 4. Germline lookup yields CDR1 SGDLS and CDR2 YYNGEE. The CDR3 runs 15 residues. CDR3 residues: CASSATSGSPGELFF. The CDR3 DNA reads TGTGCCAGCAGCGCAACTAGCGGGAGCCCCGGGGAGCTGTTTTTT.

CDR3 nucleotides: TGTGCCAGCAGTTTAGGGATGGGGCTAGTGACCCAGTACTTC. Translated, it gives CASSLGMGLVTQYF. The J gene is TRBJ2-5, the V gene TRBV27, with D perhaps matching TRBD1 (5 bases). The CDR3 runs to 14 residues. Germline V gene data show CDR1 as MNHEY and CDR2 as SMNVEV (reference sequence). V was clipped by 2 bases and J by 7 bases, with 14 bases between them.

The V and J genes are TRBV6-5 and TRBJ1-2; D is undetermined. This CDR3 spans 15 amino acids. Looked up from germline, CDR1 is MNHEY and CDR2 is SVGAGI. V gave up 4 bases and J gave up 2 bases, with 14 bases separating them. CDR3 in amino acids: CASSSQLEENYGYTF. Written as DNA, the CDR3 is TGTGCCAGCAGTTCACAATTGGAGGAGAACTATGGCTACACCTTC.

The V call is TRBV7-9, the J call TRBJ2-3; 8 nucleotides line up with TRBD1. Germline CDR1 and CDR2: SEHNR and FQNEAQ (reference sequence). This CDR3 is 15 amino acids long. V was clipped by 3 bases and J by 4 bases; unmatched bases: 6. The CDR3 loop is CASSFGQGSADTQYF. The DNA for the CDR3 is TGTGCCAGCAGCTTTGGACAGGGTAGCGCAGATACGCAGTATTTT.

The rearrangement links TRBV5-4 to TRBJ1-6; D perhaps matches TRBD1 (5 bases). The CDR3 sequence is 17 residues long. The V gene's germline CDR1 is SGHNT and CDR2 YYREEE (reference sequence). V was trimmed by 0 bases and J by 5 bases, leaving 15 bases between them. CDR3: CASSLGGGAPNNSPLHF. Here the CDR3 DNA reads TGTGCCAGCAGCTTGGGAGGAGGGGCGCCCAATAATTCACCCCTCCACTTT.

The chain links TRBV6-6 to TRBJ1-1, with D perhaps TRBD1 (5 bases). The CDR3 sequence is 14 residues long. Trimming cost V 0 bases and J 6 bases, with 11 bases left between them. Germline CDR1 MNHNY, CDR2 SVGAGI (reference sequence). DNA of the CDR3: TGTGCCAGCAGTTACTCCGGGGGGTTCGCTGAAGCTTTCTTT. It yields the protein CASSYSGGFAEAFF.

This clone was found once. This sequence joins TRBV12-5 and TRBJ2-7; 8 bases fit TRBD1. CDR3 length: 16 amino acids. Per the germline V gene, CDR1 is LGHNT and CDR2 is FRNRAP. The trim removed 6 bases at V and 5 bases at J, leaving 15 bases unmatched. CDR3 nucleotides: TGTGCTAGTGGCATTGAGTCGCCAGGGGGCCCCCACGAGCAGTACTTC. Amino acids: CASGIESPGGPHEQYF.